This T cell receptor (beta chain) stems from a study of T cells in women clearing cervical HPV infection (dated by TCRdb to about 2018). As for the study more broadly: The cases were about 25 women with histologically confirmed HPV16-related CIN3 or worse, and 2 of these cases were invasive cancers. The approximately 26 controls were women who cleared a single incident HPV16 infection within 12 months without developing precancer or cancer. Blood from cases was collected at the visit at which the lesion was first identified, whereas blood from controls was collected once infection was no longer detected. For cases, a median interval of approximately 150 days, with an interquartile range of about 85 to 200 days, was observed between lesion detection and blood sampling. HLA typing was available for only a few women, so HLA type could not be excluded as a confounder. This exploratory proof-of-principle case-control study, nested within the Guanacaste HPV Natural History Study in Costa Rica, compared TCR repertoires among women with different cervical HPV16 outcomes. Cases and controls were matched on year of sample collection and on age within five years. Cases had a median age of roughly 36 years and controls had a median age of approximately 38, with no significant differences in baseline characteristics. In the parent cohort, around 9,500 women aged 18 or older were enrolled in Guanacaste, Costa Rica, during about 1992 to 1995 and were followed for six to seven years. As quality controls, five blinded duplicates were added to each group, bringing the total to 60 or so samples made up of roughly 50 participants and some ten replicates.

Every participant had a single incident cervical HPV16 infection, and prevalent HPV16 infections were excluded. Cervical HPV DNA was detected by MY09/MY11 PCR and genotyped by dot-blot hybridization. Fifteen mL of heparinized blood were centrifuged, and the buffy coat was aliquoted, frozen at -30°C, then stored at -80°C. Genomic DNA was extracted from buffy coat specimens using QIAGEN kits. Using the immunoSEQ assay, multiplex PCR amplified TCR beta CDR3 regions from an average of approximately 1,200 ng of genomic DNA per sample. Primer bias was corrected in the assay by using a complete synthetic TCR repertoire to establish an amplification baseline. The amplicons were sequenced using the Illumina platform. Regarding the original processing steps: Sequence errors were corrected by clustering with frequency ratios and a modified nearest-neighbor algorithm, and the sequences were then analyzed in the immunoSEQ Analyzer using IMGT gene definitions. TCR richness and evenness were averaged over 20 rarefaction repeats at each rarefaction depth, excluding samples with fewer sequences than the depth. Wilcoxon rank sum tests with FDR correction were used to compare relative abundances of V, D and J genes between the groups. For the blinded duplicates, the intraclass correlation was around 95% for TCR richness and averaged about 75% across some 66 gene segments. TCRdb retrieved this table from immuneACCESS and kept in-frame rearrangements only. Not all clones are present; in checked studies, unresolved V genes account for under half, and no reason is known for the remainder. The V and J calls and clone size come from that table; D and trimming were worked out from the DNA. This specimen's table enumerates tens of thousands of clones. The ten largest make up roughly a third of the sample.

For CDR1 and CDR2, the germline V gene (reference sequence) lists LNHDA and SQIVND. Taken from cysteine to phenylalanine, the CDR3 has 13 residues. Only the CDR3 bases that were read are kept: 30 of them, in frame from base 1. At the junction V is shortened by 8 bases and J by 3 bases, with 13 bases in between. Beyond this particular receptor, the publication reports: CIN3+ cases had significantly higher TCR repertoire richness than controls across sequencing depths, but evenness did not differ between the groups. The cross-sectional design could not show whether associations preceded infection or resulted from it; effector/memory subsets and HPV-specific T cells were not isolated. Random forest classifiers that combined richness and V gene abundances separated cases from controls with an estimated AUC of less than 0.85. Because the number of T cells per sample was unknown, the richness differences could reflect varying T-cell content rather than repertoire biology. TRBV6-7 relative abundance was lower in cases than in controls (approximately 0.1% versus 0.16%; Bonferroni P = 0.0008).

A word on this clone: The antigen it binds to is not known. With the read ending 3 residues before the CDR3 end, the germline J gene is used to fill in that end.

The sequence is built from TRBV19 and TRBJ1-2; tentative D gene TRBD1, with 5 bases matching. Input material: blood buffy coat. This clonotype was obtained from a woman between 18 and 75 years old with a cervical HPV16 infection that either progressed to CIN3+ or cleared (not recorded which). The part of the CDR3 DNA that was read is TGTGCCAGTGCGCAGGGCGCAGACTATGGC. It translates to CASAQGADYG. The CDR3 in its entirety is CASAQGADYGYTF.